Here is one T cell receptor (beta chain) with its context. The germline gives CDR1 MNHNY, CDR2 SVGAGI (reference sequence). Trimming removed 2 bases at V and 4 bases at J, with 2 bases between. The CDR3 runs to 11 residues. This specimen belongs to a study of PD-1 blockade in mismatch repair-deficient tumors. The data were produced by immunoSEQ multiplex PCR, yet TCRdb's version contains in-frame clones alone and is incomplete. The table records roughly 80,000 clones, about 85% of them present only once. The origin of this receptor is an adult with mismatch repair-deficient cancer. The sample in question was peripheral blood, obtained 12 weeks after starting pembrolizumab. The rearrangement links TRBV6-6 to TRBJ2-5, with D uncertain. DNA for the CDR3: TGTGCCAGCAGTTACGGAGAGACCCAGTACTTC. Residues: CASSYGETQYF.